This T cell receptor (beta chain) was observed in a study of OX40 agonist ivuxolimab in advanced cancers. Whole-study context: People in dose escalation had one of these cancers: hepatocellular carcinoma, melanoma, renal cell or head and neck cancer.

Patients were excluded for autoimmune disease history or systemic immunosuppression. The data were produced by immunoSEQ multiplex PCR, yet TCRdb's version contains in-frame clones alone and is incomplete. The table includes under 35,000 clones, 92% detected once. Study results and limitations: Blood T cells, both CD4+ and CD8+, expanded clonally by week 6 at 0.1 to 3.0 mg/kg.

Of note for this clone: The target antigen is unknown.

This CDR3 has 15 residues. Germline values: CDR1 LNHDA, CDR2 SQIVND (reference sequence). V lost 2 bases and J 4 bases, leaving 15 bases between the germline ends. This sequence joins TRBV19 and TRBJ2-7; D not resolved. The sequence derives from an adult with an advanced solid tumor such as melanoma, head and neck, liver or kidney cancer. Sample: CD4+ or CD8+ T cells sorted from blood, taken in a trial of the OX40 agonist ivuxolimab. The DNA of the CDR3 is TGTGCCAGTAGTATAATGCCTAGTCCGGTTTACGAGCAGTACTTC. Protein sequence: CASSIMPSPVYEQYF.